The rows below give T cell receptor beta chains drawn from one sample of a study of spatial heterogeneity in lung cancer. From the 5' RACE reads, TCRdb called clonotypes with MiXCR, one entry per CDR3 protein. The table shows about 26,000 distinct CDR3 sequences, with 10% to 15% occurring only once. The sequenced sample was PBMCs, obtained at surgery. These receptors were taken from a female donor with early-stage non-small cell lung cancer. The CDR3 runs from the conserved cysteine through the conserved F or W. The D gene is left open where the match is weak. Expanded clones are given a class, and other clones once, few, many or no size at all.

cdr3_aa	cdr3_nt	cdr3_length	clone_size	j_call	v_call	d_call
CASSRDRNPTYEQYF	TGTGCCAGCAGCCGGGACAGGAACCCCACCTACGAGCAGTACTTC	15	.	TRBJ2-7	TRBV6-1	TRBD1
CASRTLGQGYEQYF	TGTGCCAGCAGAACCCTGGGACAGGGATACGAGCAGTACTTC	14	.	TRBJ2-7	TRBV28	TRBD1
CASSGYEQYF	TGTGCCAGCAGCGGATACGAGCAGTACTTC	10	many	TRBJ2-7	TRBV3-1	.
CASSPDQPLTDTQYF	TGTGCCAGCAGCCCGGATCAGCCCCTCACAGATACGCAGTATTTT	15	few	TRBJ2-3	TRBV5-4	.
CASSPHLAAAYNEQFF	TGTGCCAGCAGCCCCCATCTAGCTGCCGCCTACAATGAGCAGTTCTTC	16	few	TRBJ2-1	TRBV3-1	.
CASSVVRDTEAFF	TGTGCCAGCAGTGTCGTCCGGGACACTGAAGCTTTCTTT	13	.	TRBJ1-1	TRBV6-1	.
CSVENDGEETQYF	TGCAGCGTTGAAAATGACGGTGAAGAGACCCAGTACTTC	13	many	TRBJ2-5	TRBV29-1	.
CATSRAATYNEQFF	TGTGCCACCAGCAGAGCGGCAACCTACAATGAGCAGTTCTTC	14	.	TRBJ2-1	TRBV15	.
CASSQGGGVDAQYF	TGTGCCAGCAGCCAAGGAGGGGGAGTTGATGCGCAGTACTTC	14	many	TRBJ2-7	TRBV14	.
CATSEPNTGELFF	TGTGCCACCAGTGAACCTAACACCGGGGAGCTGTTTTTT	13	many	TRBJ2-2	TRBV24-1	.
CASSYSQRLVSTQYF	TGTGCCAGCAGTTACTCCCAAAGACTAGTTTCGACCCAGTACTTC	15	few	TRBJ2-5	TRBV6-2/TRBV6-3	.